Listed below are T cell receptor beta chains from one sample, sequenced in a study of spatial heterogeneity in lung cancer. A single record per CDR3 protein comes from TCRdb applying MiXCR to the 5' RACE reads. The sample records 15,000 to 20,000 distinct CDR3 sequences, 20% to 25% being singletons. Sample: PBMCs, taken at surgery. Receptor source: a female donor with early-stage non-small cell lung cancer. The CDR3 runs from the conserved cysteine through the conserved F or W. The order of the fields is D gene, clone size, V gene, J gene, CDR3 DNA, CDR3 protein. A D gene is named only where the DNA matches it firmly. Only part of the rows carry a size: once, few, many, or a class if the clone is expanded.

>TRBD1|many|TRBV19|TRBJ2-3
TGTGCCAGTAGTATAGAGACAGGGTCTGGGGCAACGCAGTATTTT
CASSIETGSGATQYF
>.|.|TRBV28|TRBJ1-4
TGTGCCAGTTTACAGCCTGAGAGTGAAAAACTGTTTTTT
CASLQPESEKLFF
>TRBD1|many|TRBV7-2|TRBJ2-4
TGTGCCAGCAGCTTCTCGCCCCCAGGGACAGGGAACATTCAGTACTTC
CASSFSPPGTGNIQYF
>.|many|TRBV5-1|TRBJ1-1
TGCGCCAGCAGCCCGGTGGCTACCCCTTGGAACACTGAAGCTTTCTTT
CASSPVATPWNTEAFF
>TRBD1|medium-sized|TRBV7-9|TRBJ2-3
TGTGCCAGCAGCCAAGGGACAGTGCCGGGCACAGATACGCAGTATTTT
CASSQGTVPGTDTQYF
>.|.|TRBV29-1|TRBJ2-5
TGCAGCGTTGATACAAGGGCTCTAGGGCAAGAGACCCAGTACTTC
CSVDTRALGQETQYF
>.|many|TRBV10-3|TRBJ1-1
TGTGCCATCAGTGAGAGAGGGGGCACTGAAGCTTTCTTT
CAISERGGTEAFF
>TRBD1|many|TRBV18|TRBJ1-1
TGTGCCAGCTCGACCAGACAGGGGGCGAGGGCTGAAGCTTTCTTT
CASSTRQGARAEAFF
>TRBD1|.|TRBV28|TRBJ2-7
TGTGCCTCAAAGGGACAGGGGGTTGGCGAGCAGTACTTC
CASKGQGVGEQYF
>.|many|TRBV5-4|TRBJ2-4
TGTGCCAGCAGCTTGGCCCTCGACGTCGGCGGTCAGTACTTC
CASSLALDVGGQYF
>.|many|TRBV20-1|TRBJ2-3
TGCAGTGCTAGAGATCTCACAGATACGCAGTATTTT
CSARDLTDTQYF
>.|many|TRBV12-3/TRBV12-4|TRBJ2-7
TGTGCCAGCAGTCACTACGAGCAGTACTTC
CASSHYEQYF
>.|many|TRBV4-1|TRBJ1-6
TGCGCCAGCAGCCAAGTAAAGAAATTGAATTCACCCCTCCACTTT
CASSQVKKLNSPLHF
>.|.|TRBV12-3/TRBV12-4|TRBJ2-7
TGTGCCAGCAGCCGACAGGCGAGCTCCTACGAGCAGTACTTC
CASSRQASSYEQYF
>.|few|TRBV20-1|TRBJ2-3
TGCAGTGCTCCCGTATCCGGGGCGACGCAGTATTTT
CSAPVSGATQYF
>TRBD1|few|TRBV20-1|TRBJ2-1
TGCAGTGCTAGAGATCTGCGACAGGGGTACAATGAGCAGTTCTTC
CSARDLRQGYNEQFF
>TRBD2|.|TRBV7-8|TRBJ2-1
TGTGCCAGCAGCTTAGTTGGAGGCGGGAGCTCCTACAATGAGCAGTTCTTC
CASSLVGGGSSYNEQFF